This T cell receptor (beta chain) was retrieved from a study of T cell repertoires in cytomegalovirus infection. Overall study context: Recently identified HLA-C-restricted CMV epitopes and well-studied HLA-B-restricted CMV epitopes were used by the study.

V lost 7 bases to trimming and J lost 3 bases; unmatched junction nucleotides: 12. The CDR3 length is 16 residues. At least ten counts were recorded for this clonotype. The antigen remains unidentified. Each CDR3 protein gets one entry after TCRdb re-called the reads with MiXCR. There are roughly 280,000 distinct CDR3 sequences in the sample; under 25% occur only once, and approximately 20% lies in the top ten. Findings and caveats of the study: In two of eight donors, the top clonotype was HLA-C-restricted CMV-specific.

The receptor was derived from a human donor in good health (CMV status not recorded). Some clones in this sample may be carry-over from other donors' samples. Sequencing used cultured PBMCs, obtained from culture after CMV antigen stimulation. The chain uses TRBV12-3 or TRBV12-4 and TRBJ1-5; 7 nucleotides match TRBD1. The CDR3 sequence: CASTLSQGQLNQPQHF. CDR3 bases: TGTGCCAGCACCCTAAGTCAGGGACAGCTCAATCAGCCCCAGCATTTT.